The rows below give T cell receptor beta chains drawn from one sample of a study of blood T cell repertoires in COVID-19. Produced via immunoSEQ multiplex PCR; TCRdb's table is partial and in-frame only. The profile shows about 300,000 clones, 86% of them singletons. Sequencing used peripheral blood. The receptors come from a woman aged 45 to 65 with acute or convalescent COVID-19. Both conserved end residues are part of each CDR3. The order of the fields is V gene, J gene, CDR3 protein.

V gene: TRBV7-8; J gene: TRBJ1-1; CDR3 protein: CASSLVPPGQEKPNTEAFF
V gene: TRBV6-6; J gene: TRBJ2-2; CDR3 protein: CASSHPPGTSVLFANTGELFF
V gene: TRBV9; J gene: TRBJ2-1; CDR3 protein: CASSVGELNEQFF
V gene: TRBV28; J gene: TRBJ1-2; CDR3 protein: CASSGQGSFNYGYTF
V gene: TRBV7-7; J gene: TRBJ2-1; CDR3 protein: CASSLAQGRGRYNEQFF
V gene: TRBV19; J gene: TRBJ2-1; CDR3 protein: CASSRTTSGIFNEQFF
V gene: TRBV5-4; J gene: TRBJ1-1; CDR3 protein: CASSLSGQITTEAFF
V gene: TRBV28; J gene: TRBJ1-5; CDR3 protein: CASSTPGQGMVWAQHF
V gene: TRBV7-2; J gene: TRBJ2-7; CDR3 protein: CASSRTFASSYEQYF
V gene: TRBV7-2; J gene: TRBJ1-2; CDR3 protein: CASSSTDRGVGYTF
V gene: TRBV5-8; J gene: TRBJ2-5; CDR3 protein: CASSPGVSSFQETQYF